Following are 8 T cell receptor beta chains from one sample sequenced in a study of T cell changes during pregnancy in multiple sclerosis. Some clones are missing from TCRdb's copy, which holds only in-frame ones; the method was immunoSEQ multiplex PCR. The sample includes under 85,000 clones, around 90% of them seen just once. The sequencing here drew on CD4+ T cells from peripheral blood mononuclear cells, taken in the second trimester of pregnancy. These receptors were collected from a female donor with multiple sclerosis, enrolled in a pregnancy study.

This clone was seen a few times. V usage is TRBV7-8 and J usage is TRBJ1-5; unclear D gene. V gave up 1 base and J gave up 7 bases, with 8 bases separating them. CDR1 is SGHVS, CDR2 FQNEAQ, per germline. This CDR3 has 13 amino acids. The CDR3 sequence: CASSLVREQPQHF. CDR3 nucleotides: TGTGCCAGCAGCTTAGTAAGGGAGCAGCCCCAGCATTTT.

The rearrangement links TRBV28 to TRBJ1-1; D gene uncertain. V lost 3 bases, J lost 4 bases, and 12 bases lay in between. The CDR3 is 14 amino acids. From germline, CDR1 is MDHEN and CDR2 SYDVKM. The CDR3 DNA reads TGTGCCAGCAGTTTTAATGGTCGGGGCACTGAAGCTTTCTTT. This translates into CASSFNGRGTEAFF.

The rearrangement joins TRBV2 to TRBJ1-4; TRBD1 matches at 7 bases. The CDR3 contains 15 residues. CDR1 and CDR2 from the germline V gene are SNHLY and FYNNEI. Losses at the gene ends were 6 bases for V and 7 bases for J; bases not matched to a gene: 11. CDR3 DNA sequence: TGTGCCAGCAGAGGGGGCAGGATAGAGGGTGAAAAACTGTTTTTT. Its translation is CASRGGRIEGEKLFF.

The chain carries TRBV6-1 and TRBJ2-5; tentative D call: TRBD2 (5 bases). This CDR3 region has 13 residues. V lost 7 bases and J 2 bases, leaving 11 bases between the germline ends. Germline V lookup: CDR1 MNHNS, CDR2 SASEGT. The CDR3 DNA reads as TGTGCCAGCAATAGGGAGCGACAAGAGACCCAGTACTTC. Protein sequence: CASNRERQETQYF.

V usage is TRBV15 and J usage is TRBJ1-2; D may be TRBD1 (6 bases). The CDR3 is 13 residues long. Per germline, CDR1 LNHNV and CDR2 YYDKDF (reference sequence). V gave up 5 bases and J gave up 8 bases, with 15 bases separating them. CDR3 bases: TGTGCCACCAGCGCCCGGCCGGACAGCGGCTACACCTTC. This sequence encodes CATSARPDSGYTF.

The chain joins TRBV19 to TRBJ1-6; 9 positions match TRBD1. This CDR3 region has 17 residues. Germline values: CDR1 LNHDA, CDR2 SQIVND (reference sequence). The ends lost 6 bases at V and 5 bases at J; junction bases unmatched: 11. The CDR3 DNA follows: TGTGCCAGTAGGACCCCGGGACAGGGAGTTAATAATTCACCCCTCCACTTT. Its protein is CASRTPGQGVNNSPLHF.

CDR3 DNA: TGTGCCAGCAGTCTACTAAGCGGGAGTATCACAGATACGCAGTATTTT. Its translation: CASSLLSGSITDTQYF. V usage is TRBV6-6 and J usage is TRBJ2-3, with 8 bases aligning to TRBD2. V lost 5 bases to trimming and J lost 2 bases; unmatched junction nucleotides: 9. Germline V lookup: CDR1 MNHNY, CDR2 SVGAGI (reference sequence). This CDR3 is built from 16 residues.

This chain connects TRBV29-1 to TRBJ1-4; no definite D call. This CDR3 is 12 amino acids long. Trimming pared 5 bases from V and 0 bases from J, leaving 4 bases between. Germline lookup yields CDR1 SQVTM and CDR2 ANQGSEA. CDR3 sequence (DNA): TGCAGCGTTACGGCAACTAATGAAAAACTGTTTTTT. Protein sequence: CSVTATNEKLFF.